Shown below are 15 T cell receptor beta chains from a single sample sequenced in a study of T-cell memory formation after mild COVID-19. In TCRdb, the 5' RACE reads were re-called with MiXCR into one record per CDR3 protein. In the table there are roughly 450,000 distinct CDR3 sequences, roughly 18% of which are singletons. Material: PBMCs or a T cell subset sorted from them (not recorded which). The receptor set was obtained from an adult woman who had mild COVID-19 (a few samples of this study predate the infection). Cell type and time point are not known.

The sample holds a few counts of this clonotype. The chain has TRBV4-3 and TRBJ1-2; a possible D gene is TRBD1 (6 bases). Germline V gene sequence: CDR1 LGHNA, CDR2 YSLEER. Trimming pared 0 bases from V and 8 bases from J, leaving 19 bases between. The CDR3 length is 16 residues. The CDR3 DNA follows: TGCGCCAGCAGCCAAGATCTGATAGTACAGGGTAAAGGCTACACCTTC. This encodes CASSQDLIVQGKGYTF.

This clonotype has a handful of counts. The DNA for the CDR3 is TGTGCCAGTAGTATGGCTGTCAGCGAGCAGTACTTC. It is translated as CASSMAVSEQYF. The rearrangement joins TRBV19 to TRBJ2-7; D not certain. V was clipped by 3 bases and J by 6 bases, with 9 bases between them. CDR3 length equals 12 residues. The V gene's germline CDR1 is LNHDA and CDR2 SQIVND (reference sequence).

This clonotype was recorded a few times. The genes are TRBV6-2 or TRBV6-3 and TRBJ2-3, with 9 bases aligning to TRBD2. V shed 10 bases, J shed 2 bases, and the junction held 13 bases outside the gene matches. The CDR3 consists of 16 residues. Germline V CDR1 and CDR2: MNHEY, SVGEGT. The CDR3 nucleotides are TGTGCCACCGCCGGGATAGCGGGGGCTTTCACAGATACGCAGTATTTT. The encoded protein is CATAGIAGAFTDTQYF.

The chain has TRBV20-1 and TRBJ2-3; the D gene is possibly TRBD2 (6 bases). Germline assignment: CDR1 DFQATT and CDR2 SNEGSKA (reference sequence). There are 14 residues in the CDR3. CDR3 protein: CGDRGGEITDTQYF. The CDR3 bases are TGCGGCGACCGAGGCGGGGAGATCACAGATACGCAGTATTTT.

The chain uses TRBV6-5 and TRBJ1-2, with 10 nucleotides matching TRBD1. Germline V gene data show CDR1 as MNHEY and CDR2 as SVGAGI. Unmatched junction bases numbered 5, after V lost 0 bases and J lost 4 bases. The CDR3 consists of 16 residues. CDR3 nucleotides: TGTGCCAGCAGTTACTCGACCAGGACAGGGGGCTATGGCTACACCTTC. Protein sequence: CASSYSTRTGGYGYTF.

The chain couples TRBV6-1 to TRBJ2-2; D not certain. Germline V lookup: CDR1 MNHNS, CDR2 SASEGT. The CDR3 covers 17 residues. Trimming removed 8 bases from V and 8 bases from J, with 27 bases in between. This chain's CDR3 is CASASPETLTLRGELFF. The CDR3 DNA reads TGTGCCAGCGCCAGCCCCGAGACACTTACCTTGAGGGGGGAGCTGTTTTTT.

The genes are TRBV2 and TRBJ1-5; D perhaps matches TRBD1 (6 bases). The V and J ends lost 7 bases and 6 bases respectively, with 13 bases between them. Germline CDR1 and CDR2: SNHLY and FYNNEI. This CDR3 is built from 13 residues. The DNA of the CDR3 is TGTGCCAGCAAGGGCCAGGGGAGTCAGCCCCAGCATTTT. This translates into CASKGQGSQPQHF.

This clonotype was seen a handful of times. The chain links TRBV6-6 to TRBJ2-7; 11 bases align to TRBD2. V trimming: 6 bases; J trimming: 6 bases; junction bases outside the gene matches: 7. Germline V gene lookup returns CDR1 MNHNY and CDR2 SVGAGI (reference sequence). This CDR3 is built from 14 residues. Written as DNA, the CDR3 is TGTGCCAGCAGGGAACTAGCGGGAGTGGGCGAGCAGTACTTC. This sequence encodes CASRELAGVGEQYF.

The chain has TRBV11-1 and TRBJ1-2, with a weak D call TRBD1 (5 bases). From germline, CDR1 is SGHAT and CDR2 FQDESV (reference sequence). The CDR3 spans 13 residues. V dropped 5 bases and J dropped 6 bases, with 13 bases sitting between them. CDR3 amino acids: CASSPKWGDGYTF. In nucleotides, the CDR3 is TGTGCCAGCAGCCCCAAGTGGGGGGATGGCTACACCTTC.

The CDR3 sequence is CASSLAGFSSYEQYF. Here the CDR3 DNA reads TGTGCCAGCAGTTTAGCCGGTTTCAGCTCCTACGAGCAGTACTTC. The rearrangement joins TRBV12-3 or TRBV12-4 to TRBJ2-7; D remains unclear. The CDR3 has 15 residues. The V and J ends lost 0 bases and 0 bases respectively, with 9 bases between them.

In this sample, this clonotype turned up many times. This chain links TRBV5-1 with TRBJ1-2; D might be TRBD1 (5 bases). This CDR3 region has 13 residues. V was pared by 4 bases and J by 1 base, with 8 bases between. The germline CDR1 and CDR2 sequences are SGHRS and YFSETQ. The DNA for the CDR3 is TGCGCCAGCAGCCCACAGGTTAACTATGGCTACACCTTC. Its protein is CASSPQVNYGYTF.

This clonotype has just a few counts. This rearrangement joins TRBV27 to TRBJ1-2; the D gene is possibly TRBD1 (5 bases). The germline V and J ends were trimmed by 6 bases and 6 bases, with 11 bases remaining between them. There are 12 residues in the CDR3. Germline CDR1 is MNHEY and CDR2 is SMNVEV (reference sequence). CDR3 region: CASSGQGDGYTF. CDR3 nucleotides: TGTGCCAGCAGCGGCCAAGGGGATGGCTACACCTTC.

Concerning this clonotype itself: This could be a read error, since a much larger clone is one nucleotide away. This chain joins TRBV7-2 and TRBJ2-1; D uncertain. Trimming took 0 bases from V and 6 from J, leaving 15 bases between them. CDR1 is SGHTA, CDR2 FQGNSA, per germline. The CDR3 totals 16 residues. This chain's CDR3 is CASSLAVEGIRNEQFF. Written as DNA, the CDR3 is TGTGCCAGCAGCTTAGCGGTGGAAGGAATACGCAATGAGCAGTTCTTC.

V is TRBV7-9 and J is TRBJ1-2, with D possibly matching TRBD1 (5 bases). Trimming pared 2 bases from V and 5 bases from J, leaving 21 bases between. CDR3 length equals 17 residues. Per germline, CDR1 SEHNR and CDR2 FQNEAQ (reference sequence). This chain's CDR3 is CASSLSLGRGILYGYTF. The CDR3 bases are TGTGCCAGCAGCTTAAGCTTGGGACGGGGGATTCTATATGGCTACACCTTC.

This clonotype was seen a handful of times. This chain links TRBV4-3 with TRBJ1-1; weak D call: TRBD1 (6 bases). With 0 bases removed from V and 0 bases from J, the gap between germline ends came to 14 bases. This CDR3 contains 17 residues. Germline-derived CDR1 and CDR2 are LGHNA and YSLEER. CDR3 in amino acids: CASSQDGGPRMNTEAFF. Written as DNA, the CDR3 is TGCGCCAGCAGCCAAGACGGGGGCCCCCGCATGAACACTGAAGCTTTCTTT.